These T cell receptor beta chains were read from a single sample in a study of Ad26.COV2.S vaccination and SARS-CoV-2 variants. Here immunoSEQ multiplex PCR was the method, and the copy in TCRdb shows in-frame clones only, minus some. The repertoire holds some 250,000 clones, 85% to 90% seen once, with around 10% in the top ten. Material: peripheral blood, obtained in a trial of Ad26.COV2.S vaccine versus placebo. Every receptor here comes from a person between 18 and 65 years old who received the Ad26.COV2.S COVID-19 vaccine or a placebo. Each CDR3 is given with its conserved first and last residue. A D gene is named only where the DNA matches it firmly. Size values are once, few and many counts, or a class for expanded clones, and some rows have none.

J: TRBJ2-2; V: TRBV7-6; D: .; size: .; CDR3: CASSLGLLSGELFF; DNA: TGTGCCAGCAGCTTAGGTCTGTTATCCGGGGAGCTGTTTTTT
J: TRBJ2-7; V: TRBV29-1; D: .; size: .; CDR3: CSVETGRDSYEQYF; DNA: TGCAGCGTTGAAACGGGACGGGATTCCTACGAGCAGTACTTC
J: TRBJ1-3; V: TRBV13; D: .; size: .; CDR3: CASSLGTEISGNTIYF; DNA: TGTGCCAGCAGCTTAGGAACGGAAATCTCTGGAAACACCATATATTTT
J: TRBJ2-7; V: TRBV6-5; D: .; size: .; CDR3: CASTTRGKLRYEQYF; DNA: TGTGCCAGCACCACGCGAGGGAAGCTTCGTTACGAGCAGTACTTC
J: TRBJ2-1; V: TRBV12-5; D: .; size: few; CDR3: CASGKDRSNEQFF; DNA: TGTGCTAGTGGCAAAGACAGGTCCAATGAGCAGTTCTTC
J: TRBJ2-1; V: TRBV28; D: .; size: .; CDR3: CASSPKYNEQFF; DNA: TGTGCCAGCAGTCCGAAATACAATGAGCAGTTCTTC
J: TRBJ1-5; V: TRBV19; D: TRBD1; size: once; CDR3: CASRTGFGNQPQHF; DNA: TGTGCCAGTAGGACAGGGTTTGGCAATCAGCCCCAGCATTTT
J: TRBJ1-1; V: TRBV28; D: .; size: .; CDR3: CASSWDNGDNTEAFF; DNA: TGTGCCAGCAGTTGGGACAATGGGGACAACACTGAAGCTTTCTTT
J: TRBJ2-3; V: TRBV5-1; D: TRBD1; size: .; CDR3: CASSGLGQEKTDTQYF; DNA: TGCGCCAGCAGCGGCCTGGGACAGGAGAAAACAGATACGCAGTATTTT
J: TRBJ1-2; V: TRBV10-3; D: TRBD1; size: .; CDR3: CAISRDRGYGYTF; DNA: TGTGCCATCAGTCGGGACAGAGGCTATGGCTACACCTTC
J: TRBJ1-4; V: TRBV28; D: .; size: once; CDR3: CASRTNLREKLFF; DNA: TGTGCCAGCAGGACCAACCTGAGGGAAAAACTGTTTTTT
J: TRBJ2-7; V: TRBV4-2; D: TRBD1; size: .; CDR3: CASSQEGDRDGEQYF; DNA: TGTGCCAGCAGCCAAGAAGGGGACAGGGATGGCGAGCAGTACTTC
J: TRBJ2-3; V: TRBV3-1/TRBV3-2; D: .; size: .; CDR3: CASSQDQEAATDTQYF; DNA: TGTGCCAGCAGCCAAGACCAGGAGGCTGCCACAGATACGCAGTATTTT
J: TRBJ2-4; V: TRBV5-6; D: .; size: .; CDR3: CASSSGPIQYF; DNA: TGTGCCAGCAGCTCCGGACCCATTCAGTACTTC
J: TRBJ1-1; V: TRBV19; D: .; size: .; CDR3: CASLRGTEAFF; DNA: TGTGCCAGCCTTCGGGGGACTGAAGCTTTCTTT
J: TRBJ1-1; V: TRBV5-1; D: .; size: .; CDR3: CASSLKARNTEAFF; DNA: TGCGCCAGCAGCTTAAAGGCCAGAAACACTGAAGCTTTCTTT
J: TRBJ1-1; V: TRBV7-2; D: .; size: .; CDR3: CASSSQVYSNTEAFF; DNA: TGTGCCAGCAGCTCTCAGGTGTACTCGAACACTGAAGCTTTCTTT
J: TRBJ1-2; V: TRBV6-5; D: .; size: .; CDR3: CASSYRGASYGYTF; DNA: TGTGCCAGCAGTTACAGGGGGGCCAGCTATGGCTACACCTTC
J: TRBJ2-2; V: TRBV7-2; D: TRBD1; size: .; CDR3: CASSVASGTGHGELFF; DNA: TGTGCCAGCAGCGTCGCTTCCGGGACAGGGCACGGGGAGCTGTTTTTT
J: TRBJ2-6; V: TRBV28; D: .; size: .; CDR3: CASLRSGANVLTF; DNA: TGTGCCAGTCTTCGGTCCGGGGCCAACGTCCTGACTTTC
J: TRBJ2-7; V: TRBV19; D: .; size: .; CDR3: CASSIAGGVIYEQYF; DNA: TGTGCCAGTAGTATAGCGGGGGGCGTAATCTACGAGCAGTACTTC
J: TRBJ1-3; V: TRBV10-1; D: .; size: .; CDR3: CASSEFSGNTIYF; DNA: TGCGCCAGCAGTGAGTTCTCTGGAAACACCATATATTTT
J: TRBJ2-7; V: TRBV3-1/TRBV3-2; D: .; size: .; CDR3: CASSQDPGLYYEQYF; DNA: TGTGCCAGCAGCCAAGATCCGGGTCTTTACTACGAGCAGTACTTC
J: TRBJ1-2; V: TRBV30; D: .; size: .; CDR3: CAWSVQGAAYGYTF; DNA: TGTGCCTGGAGTGTACAAGGCGCGGCCTATGGCTACACCTTC
J: TRBJ2-1; V: TRBV7-9; D: TRBD2; size: .; CDR3: CASSPGLAGVEEQFF; DNA: TGTGCCAGCAGCCCGGGACTAGCGGGAGTAGAAGAGCAGTTCTTC
J: TRBJ2-7; V: TRBV25-1; D: TRBD2; size: .; CDR3: CASSEFGGVAEQYF; DNA: TGTGCCAGCAGTGAATTTGGGGGGGTGGCCGAGCAGTACTTC
J: TRBJ2-3; V: TRBV19; D: .; size: .; CDR3: CASSPGGHPDTQYF; DNA: TGTGCCAGTAGCCCCGGGGGACACCCAGATACGCAGTATTTT
J: TRBJ2-6; V: TRBV7-2; D: .; size: .; CDR3: CASSSLRRGGANVLTF; DNA: TGTGCCAGCAGCTCCCTGCGGCGAGGGGGGGCCAACGTCCTGACTTTC
J: TRBJ1-1; V: TRBV7-9; D: .; size: few; CDR3: CASTRGDGSEAFF; DNA: TGTGCCAGCACCCGGGGGGATGGGAGTGAAGCTTTCTTT
J: TRBJ2-7; V: TRBV7-9; D: .; size: .; CDR3: CASSPDGMLSYEQYF; DNA: TGTGCCAGCAGCCCGGACGGGATGTTGTCCTACGAGCAGTACTTC
J: TRBJ2-2; V: TRBV18; D: .; size: .; CDR3: CASSRDQQSTGELFF; DNA: TGTGCCAGCTCACGAGACCAGCAGAGCACCGGGGAGCTGTTTTTT
J: TRBJ1-2; V: TRBV5-6; D: .; size: .; CDR3: CASSLAQGNGGYTF; DNA: TGTGCCAGCAGCTTGGCGCAGGGAAACGGTGGCTACACCTTC
J: TRBJ1-1; V: TRBV11-2; D: .; size: .; CDR3: CASSTPVNTEAFF; DNA: TGTGCCAGCAGTACACCGGTGAACACTGAAGCTTTCTTT
J: TRBJ2-6; V: TRBV5-1; D: .; size: .; CDR3: CASSFSGGGLSGANVLTF; DNA: TGCGCCAGCAGCTTTTCCGGCGGGGGCCTTTCTGGGGCCAACGTCCTGACTTTC
J: TRBJ1-2; V: TRBV28; D: .; size: once; CDR3: CASSPPGYTNYGYTF; DNA: TGTGCCAGCAGCCCACCAGGGTACACTAACTATGGCTACACCTTC
J: TRBJ2-4; V: TRBV7-2; D: TRBD1; size: .; CDR3: CASSLGQTLAKNIQYF; DNA: TGTGCCAGCAGCTTGGGACAGACCCTAGCCAAAAACATTCAGTACTTC
J: TRBJ2-5; V: TRBV5-1; D: TRBD2; size: .; CDR3: CASRSLIGTRGGARGEASRETQYF; DNA: TGCGCCAGCAGATCGCTCATTGGGACTCGCGGGGGGGCACGGGGTGAGGCAAGCAGAGAGACCCAGTACTTC
J: TRBJ2-1; V: TRBV5-1; D: .; size: .; CDR3: CASSGSDRGEQFF; DNA: TGCGCCAGCAGCGGGAGTGATCGCGGTGAGCAGTTCTTC
J: TRBJ2-2; V: TRBV5-1; D: .; size: .; CDR3: CASSLARFNANTGELFF; DNA: TGCGCCAGCAGCTTGGCCCGGTTTAACGCGAACACCGGGGAGCTGTTTTTT
J: TRBJ2-1; V: TRBV7-8; D: TRBD2; size: .; CDR3: CASRERDYLKEQFF; DNA: TGTGCCAGCAGGGAGCGGGACTACCTTAAAGAGCAGTTCTTC
J: TRBJ1-2; V: TRBV7-8; D: .; size: .; CDR3: CASSLMARNGGYTF; DNA: TGTGCCAGCAGCTTAATGGCCAGGAACGGTGGCTACACCTTC
J: TRBJ2-2; V: TRBV15; D: .; size: once; CDR3: CATSPVPTGQASGGELFF; DNA: TGTGCCACCAGCCCAGTCCCAACAGGGCAGGCGTCCGGCGGGGAGCTGTTTTTT
J: TRBJ1-5; V: TRBV28; D: .; size: .; CDR3: CASSSKYRENQPQHF; DNA: TGTGCCAGCAGTTCCAAGTACAGGGAAAATCAGCCCCAGCATTTT